This T cell receptor beta chain was captured in a study of PD-L1 blockade in urothelial cancer. Study information: Samples came from 3 weeks, at the second dose, and 6 weeks into treatment. The median T cell count in blood samples was 141,255.

The germline CDR1 and CDR2 sequences are MNHNS and SASEGT. V was clipped by 6 bases and J by 2 bases, with 14 bases between them. This CDR3 is 15 amino acids long. In each PCR, synthetic TCR analog templates were spiked in. Sequencing used immunoSEQ multiplex PCR; TCRdb keeps in-frame clones, though not all of them. This sample has approximately 48,000 clones, with less than 85% found just once. Time point meaning: pretreatment peripheral blood. The chain carries TRBV6-1 and TRBJ1-5, with D possibly TRBD1 on 6 matching bases. Sequences were derived from PBMCs, sampled around atezolizumab (anti-PD-L1) treatment. The origin of this receptor is a man in his 70s with urothelial cancer. The CDR3 protein is CASSDRTAGNQPQHF. CDR3 nucleotides: TGTGCCAGCAGCGATCGGACAGCGGGCAATCAGCCCCAGCATTTT.